This TCR beta chain was identified in a study of CD8 T cells in ankylosing spondylitis. General observations from the study: Disease-linked clones were reportedly significantly enriched in matched ankylosing spondylitis synovial fluid. In synovial fluid and blood from reactive arthritis, some motif variants were previously reported. Made up of several highly homologous variants, a TCR beta motif appeared characteristic of ankylosing spondylitis blood.

Molecular-barcoded quantitative 5'-RACE produced these TCR beta libraries. TCRdb re-called the 5' RACE reads with MiXCR, one entry per CDR3 protein. The table lists 200,000 to 250,000 distinct CDR3 sequences, about 7.3% of them singletons. This clonotype was counted at least ten times. The antigen is not known. Germline CDR1 reads LNHNV; CDR2 reads YYDKDF (reference sequence). This CDR3 is 14 amino acids long. The V gene lost 0 bases and the J gene lost 1 base, with 7 bases spanning the gap. Input material: blood, either unsorted or a sorted T cell fraction (not recorded which). V and J are TRBV15 and TRBJ2-7; possibly TRBD1 for D (6 bases). The receptor comes from a male donor with ankylosing spondylitis. CDR3 residues: CATSRDRGSYEQYF. CDR3 sequence (DNA): TGTGCCACCAGCAGAGACAGGGGATCCTACGAGCAGTACTTC.